This T cell receptor (beta chain) was sequenced for a study of cytotoxic CD8 clonotypes in ibrutinib-treated CLL. Study-level points and caveats: Under treatment, the uncommon public clonotypes either contracted or remained stable. Sustained-remission and progressing patients' sampling times differed. An increase in clonality occurred at ibrutinib response, followed by a return toward baseline at progression.

With regard to this clone: Its antigen is undetermined.

Profiling relied on immunoSEQ multiplex PCR, and the TCRdb table lists in-frame clones only, not all of them. The table includes tens of thousands of clones, 69% detected once. The CDR3 sequence is 15 residues long. The germline gives CDR1 KGHSH, CDR2 LQKENI. V lost 6 bases, J lost 2 bases, and 14 bases lay in between. This TCR derives from a human donor with chronic lymphocytic leukemia. The chain combines TRBV18 with TRBJ1-5, with D tentatively TRBD1 (5 bases). This material consisted of PBMCs, taken after 12 months of ibrutinib treatment. CDR3 region: CASSEDIAGNQPQHF. The CDR3 DNA sequence: TGTGCCAGCTCCGAGGACATAGCGGGCAATCAGCCCCAGCATTTT.